This T cell receptor (beta chain) was captured in a study of T cells in Graves' hyperthyroidism and ophthalmopathy. Overall study: Staff took peripheral blood when the initial diagnosis was made, before any treatment began.

TCR beta CDR3 regions were amplified from RNA transcripts. In the first-round RT-PCR of the TCR CDR3, the HTBI primer set was used. TCRdb ran MiXCR on the multiplex PCR reads and lists one entry per CDR3 protein. The sample holds hundreds of thousands of distinct CDR3 sequences, 38% seen once. This sample holds PBMCs from approximately 10 ml fresh peripheral blood. CDR3 size: 15 residues. V was shortened by 0 bases and J by 2 bases, with 9 bases between the two germline ends. The V gene's germline CDR1 is SGDLS and CDR2 YYNGEE. Ten or more counts support this clonotype. The target antigen is unknown. Study outcomes and limitations: Ophthalmopathy was predicted by the model a median of roughly 6.6 months ahead of onset.

The chain has TRBV9 and TRBJ1-3; tentatively, D is TRBD1 (6 bases). The specimen sequenced was blood. This clonotype originated in a man between 18 and 35 years old with Graves' hyperthyroidism. This CDR3 reads CASSVGNRAGNTIYF. The CDR3 nucleotides are TGTGCCAGCAGCGTAGGGAACAGGGCTGGAAACACCATATATTTT.